This T cell receptor (beta chain) was sequenced in a study of cytomegalovirus exposure and HLA in healthy donors. Study-level results: In vitro confirmation showed three CMV-associated chains to be CMV antigen specific. An analysis done earlier found most TCR beta V segments productive about 90% or about 30% of the time.

CDR1 and CDR2 (germline): MGHDK, SYGVNS. CDR3 length: 14 residues. Trimming removed 6 bases from V and 3 bases from J; junction bases left unmatched: 5. A word on this clone: Its antigen remains unidentified.

PCR was performed using 60 Vbeta and 13 Jbeta primers. Repertoires were generated with immunoSEQ multiplex PCR, while TCRdb's copy carries only in-frame clones and drops some. The sample lists about 170,000 clones; roughly 84% were seen once. Sequenced: PBMCs. This receptor was obtained from a male donor in good health and CMV-seronegative. V gene TRBV25-1 combines with J gene TRBJ2-1; 7 nucleotides agree with TRBD2. CDR3 amino acids: CASSRDYNYNEQFF. In DNA, the CDR3 is TGTGCCAGCAGCCGGGACTACAACTACAATGAGCAGTTCTTC.